This T cell receptor beta chain was observed in a study of OX40 agonist ivuxolimab in advanced cancers. Profiling relied on immunoSEQ multiplex PCR, and the TCRdb table lists in-frame clones only, not all of them. The sample lists fewer than 40,000 clones, about 80% occurring once. Germline CDR1 MRHNA, CDR2 SNTAGT. The CDR3 extends over 12 amino acids. V dropped 2 bases and J dropped 2 bases, with 0 bases sitting between them. Material: CD4+ or CD8+ T cells sorted from blood, obtained in a trial of the OX40 agonist ivuxolimab. The receptor comes from an adult with an advanced solid tumor such as melanoma, head and neck, liver or kidney cancer. The genes are TRBV6-4 and TRBJ2-2; D is unresolved. This CDR3 reads CASSDNTGELFF. CDR3 sequence (DNA): TGTGCCAGCAGTGACAACACCGGGGAGCTGTTTTTT.